The 4 T cell receptor beta chains below come from one sample, sequenced in a study of neoadjuvant anti-PD-1 for oral cavity cancer. Data came from immunoSEQ multiplex PCR; TCRdb stores just in-frame clones and leaves some out. Of about 7,800 clones listed, roughly 69% are singletons. The time point was: after neoadjuvant nivolumab, at surgical resection. Source: PBMCs, taken after nivolumab (anti-PD-1) treatment. These receptors all stem from a person between 35 and 79 years old with oral cavity squamous cell carcinoma.

The chain employs TRBV21-1 and TRBJ1-5; TRBD1 reflects the table's D call only, with no check against the DNA. TRBV21-1 is annotated as a pseudogene. This CDR3 contains 17 residues. The CDR3 region has the DNA TGTGCCAGCAGCAAAGGGACAGGGAGGCGGAGCAATCAGCCCCAGCATTTT. Amino acids: CASSKGTGRRSNQPQHF.

The chain carries TRBV4-3 and TRBJ1-4; D ambiguous. Germline CDR1 is LGHNA and CDR2 is YSLEER. The germline V and J ends were trimmed by 0 bases and 2 bases, with 7 bases remaining between them. The CDR3 runs 15 residues. CDR3 sequence: CASSQESSTNEKLFF. The CDR3 DNA follows: TGCGCCAGCAGCCAAGAGTCGTCGACTAATGAAAAACTGTTTTTT.

V is TRBV29-1 and J is TRBJ2-1, with 11 bases that match TRBD2. CDR1 and CDR2 from the germline V gene are SQVTM and ANQGSEA. The CDR3 loop spans 13 amino acids. V shed 4 bases, J shed 9 bases, and the junction held 5 bases outside the gene matches. As DNA, the CDR3 is TGCAGCGTTGTTAGCGGGGGGGGTGGTGAGCAGTTCTTC. Translated, it gives CSVVSGGGGEQFF.

The gene calls are TRBV7-9 and TRBJ2-5; TRBD1 matches 9 bases. The CDR3 spans 15 residues. With 1 base clipped from V and 2 bases from J, the junction kept 2 bases outside the gene matches. CDR1 is SEHNR and CDR2 is FQNEAQ in the germline V gene (reference sequence). CDR3 protein: CASSLGTGDQETQYF. The CDR3 nucleotides are TGTGCCAGCAGCTTAGGGACAGGGGATCAAGAGACCCAGTACTTC.